Following are 24 T cell receptor beta chains from one sample sequenced in a study of shared clonotypes between healthy human individuals. Measured with immunoSEQ multiplex PCR; TCRdb has only the in-frame clones, and not every one. Of 2 million to 3 million clones listed, approximately 93% were seen once; the top ten hold 0.36%. Sequences were obtained from naive CD4+ T cells from PBMCs. Stated subset: CD45RA+ positively selected. The source is a man between 18 and 35 years old in good health. Some clones in this sample may be carry-over from other donors' samples.

The gene calls are TRBV9 and TRBJ2-2; D is uncertain. This CDR3 is built from 17 residues. V shed 4 bases and J shed 0 bases, with 16 bases lying between them. Germline CDR1 SGDLS, CDR2 YYNGEE. The CDR3 loop reads CASSRAGYTANTGELFF. The CDR3 coding sequence is TGTGCCAGCAGCCGCGCCGGATACACGGCGAACACCGGGGAGCTGTTTTTT.

This clone was observed a single time. J is TRBJ2-2 and V is TRBV11-1; perhaps D is TRBD1 or TRBD2 (5 bases each). V lost 2 bases and J lost 4, with 8 bases in between. Germline-derived CDR1 and CDR2 are SGHAT and FQDESV (reference sequence). This CDR3 has 14 residues. CDR3 protein: CASSLRGVTGELFF. CDR3 nucleotide sequence: TGTGCCAGCAGCTTAAGGGGAGTCACCGGGGAGCTGTTTTTT.

In its sample, this clone was seen a few times. The chain joins TRBV6-1 to TRBJ1-5; maybe TRBD1 (6 bases). CDR1 MNHNS and CDR2 SASEGT come from the germline V gene. V was cut by 11 bases and J by 2 bases, with 16 bases left in between. The CDR3 runs to 14 residues. As DNA, the CDR3 is TGTGCCTCGGAGGGGGGCGAGGGCAATCAGCCCCAGCATTTT. It translates to CASEGGEGNQPQHF.

This clone showed up just a few times. Other DNA variants within this sample encode the same CDR3. The chain couples TRBV7-2 to TRBJ1-1, with D unclear. Germline V CDR1 and CDR2: SGHTA, FQGNSA. The CDR3 sequence is 13 residues long. V gave up 2 bases and J gave up 0 bases, with 4 bases separating them. CDR3 nucleotide sequence: TGTGCCAGCAGCTTAAATGTGAACACTGAAGCTTTCTTT. Translated: CASSLNVNTEAFF.

As to this clone: Within the sample, other DNA sequences also encode this same CDR3. The rearrangement uses TRBV9 and TRBJ2-5; TRBD1 is a possible D gene (5 bases). Germline CDR1 SGDLS, CDR2 YYNGEE. This CDR3 region has 14 residues. V shed 0 bases and J shed 3 bases, with 9 bases lying between them. CDR3 in amino acids: CASSVGQGKETQYF. The CDR3 DNA reads as TGTGCCAGCAGCGTAGGTCAGGGCAAAGAGACCCAGTACTTC.

To note about this clone: Other nucleotide sequences from this sample produce the same CDR3. The J gene is TRBJ1-5, the V gene TRBV28; 8 bases are a match to TRBD1. This CDR3 is built from 12 residues. Trimming took 9 bases from V and 7 from J; bases not matched to a gene: 5. Per the germline V gene, CDR1 is MDHEN and CDR2 is SYDVKM. The CDR3 coding sequence is TGTGCCAGTTCAGGGGGCGGACAGCCCCAGCATTTT. It codes for CASSGGGQPQHF.

The V call is TRBV7-3, the J call TRBJ2-1; 10 bases are shared with TRBD2. With V trimmed by 4 bases and J by 9 bases, 9 bases remained unmatched. In germline, CDR1 is SGHTA, CDR2 FQGTGA. CDR3 length equals 15 residues. In DNA form, the CDR3 reads TGTGCCAGCAGCTCGGCAGGGCTAGCGGGAGTTGAGCAGTTCTTC. Translation gives CASSSAGLAGVEQFF.

The chain recombines TRBV28 with TRBJ2-7, with D possibly matching TRBD1 (6 bases). V was pared by 8 bases and J by 5 bases, with 19 bases between. This CDR3 is 14 amino acids long. Germline CDR1 is MDHEN and CDR2 is SYDVKM. The CDR3 is CASSGLQGLNEQYF. CDR3 nucleotides: TGTGCCAGCTCCGGCCTACAGGGTCTCAACGAGCAGTACTTC.

The chain links TRBV7-3 to TRBJ1-1; a possible D gene is TRBD1 (6 bases). Trimming left V 5 bases short and J 1 base short, with 11 bases between. CDR1 SGHTA and CDR2 FQGTGA come from the germline V gene. There are 14 residues in the CDR3. The chain's CDR3 is CASSHGTSNTEAFF. CDR3 in DNA: TGTGCCAGCAGCCACGGGACATCGAACACTGAAGCTTTCTTT. Full variable domain (remainder filled in from reference TRBV7-3 and TRBJ1-1): GAGVSQTPSNKVTEKGKYVELRCDPISGHTALYWYRQSLGQGPEFLIYFQGTGAADDSGLPNDRFFAVRPEGSVSTLKIQRTERGDSAVYLCASSHGTSNTEAFFGQGTRLTVV.

The chain employs TRBV11-3 and TRBJ2-2; the D gene is possibly TRBD2 (5 bases). The CDR3 runs to 16 residues. V gave up 1 base and J gave up 0 bases, with 9 bases separating them. Germline V gene data show CDR1 as SGHNT and CDR2 as YENEEA. Written as DNA, the CDR3 is TGTGCCAGCAGCTTAGTTACGGGAACGAACACCGGGGAGCTGTTTTTT. It is translated as CASSLVTGTNTGELFF.

This chain connects TRBV21-1 to TRBJ2-1; the tabulated D call, TRBD1, remains unverified against the DNA. TRBV21-1 is assigned pseudogene status. The CDR3 loop spans 14 amino acids. CDR3 bases: TGTGCCAGCGCCATAGGGGGCTCCTACAATGAGCAGTTCTTC. Its translation is CASAIGGSYNEQFF.

The genes are TRBV5-5 and TRBJ2-1; D may be TRBD1 (6 bases). The CDR3 extends over 16 amino acids. V gave up 3 bases and J gave up 7 bases, with 20 bases separating them. Per germline, CDR1 SGHKS and CDR2 YYEKEE (reference sequence). The CDR3 DNA reads as TGTGCCAGCAGCTCGGGACACGGGGATCTTACAAATGAGCAGTTCTTC. It specifies CASSSGHGDLTNEQFF.

This chain uses TRBV7-9 with TRBJ2-5; D may be TRBD1 or TRBD2 (5 bases each). V gave up 3 bases and J gave up 3 bases, with 14 bases separating them. The CDR3 is made up of 15 amino acids. Per the germline V gene, CDR1 is SEHNR and CDR2 is FQNEAQ (reference sequence). CDR3 in DNA: TGTGCCAGCAGCTTGTTCGGGACCGACGAAGAGACCCAGTACTTC. It encodes CASSLFGTDEETQYF.

V gene TRBV7-2 combines with J gene TRBJ2-1; no reliable D call. The V gene's germline CDR1 is SGHTA and CDR2 FQGNSA. This CDR3 contains 12 residues. V was trimmed by 1 base and J by 5 bases, leaving 3 bases between them. The CDR3 DNA reads TGTGCCAGCAGCTTAGACCACAATGAGCAGTTCTTC. Encoded protein: CASSLDHNEQFF.

The chain joins TRBV28 to TRBJ1-5; TRBD1 might be the D (5 bases). The CDR3 covers 16 residues. Germline loops: CDR1 MDHEN, CDR2 SYDVKM. V was shortened by 7 bases and J by 0 bases, with 16 bases between the two germline ends. The DNA for the CDR3 is TGTGCCAGCAATCAAAAGGGGTTTTATAGCAATCAGCCCCAGCATTTT. It is translated as CASNQKGFYSNQPQHF.

The chain links TRBV2 to TRBJ1-4; 8 bases align to TRBD1. This CDR3 is 12 amino acids long. Germline V CDR1 and CDR2: SNHLY, FYNNEI. V lost 9 bases and J lost 8; bases outside the gene matches: 5. CDR3 in amino acids: CARQGGDEKLFF. CDR3 nucleotides: TGTGCCAGACAGGGGGGAGACGAAAAACTGTTTTTT.

This clone was observed a single time. The gene calls are TRBV5-5 and TRBJ2-1; tentatively, D is TRBD2 (5 bases). Germline V gene lookup returns CDR1 SGHKS and CDR2 YYEKEE (reference sequence). The V end lost 1 base, the J end lost 6 bases, and 14 bases lay between the germline ends. This CDR3 is 15 amino acids long. The DNA of the CDR3 is TGTGCCAGCAGCTTGATTTTAGCGATTGGCAATGAGCAGTTCTTC. This codes for CASSLILAIGNEQFF.

Points on this clone: Other DNA sequences in the sample encode the same CDR3. The V gene is TRBV5-1, the J gene TRBJ1-5, with 8 bases aligning to TRBD1. The CDR3 totals 15 residues. Trimming at V came to 0 bases and at J to 6 bases, leaving 5 bases not matched to a gene. Germline assignment: CDR1 SGHRS and CDR2 YFSETQ. The CDR3 is CASSLGTGTFQPQHF. The CDR3 DNA reads as TGCGCCAGCAGCTTGGGGACAGGGACCTTTCAGCCCCAGCATTTT.

Here the CDR3 reads CAWTISGLFSGANVLTF. CDR3 DNA: TGTGCCTGGACTATTTCGGGCTTATTCTCTGGGGCCAACGTCCTGACTTTC. The V call is TRBV30, the J call TRBJ2-6; D unclear. Germline V gene lookup returns CDR1 GTSNPN and CDR2 SVGIG (reference sequence). This CDR3 has 17 residues. Between the trimmed V and J ends, which lost 4 bases and 0 bases, there was a span of 16 bases.

About this clone: Other DNA sequences in this sample translate to the same CDR3. The chain is built from TRBV11-2 and TRBJ2-7, with TRBD2 matching over 12 bases. Germline V gene sequence: CDR1 SGHAT, CDR2 FQNNGV. The junction had 5 bases not matched to a gene; V was cut back by 5 bases and J by 3 bases. This CDR3 contains 15 residues. Written as DNA, the CDR3 is TGTGCCAGCAGCCTCGGACTAGCGGGAAACTACGAGCAGTACTTC. Translating gives CASSLGLAGNYEQYF. The entire variable domain, with the rest obtained from reference TRBV11-2 and TRBJ2-7, is as follows: EAGVAQSPRYKIIEKRQSVAFWCNPISGHATLYWYQQILGQGPKLLIQFQNNGVVDDSQLPKDRFSAERLKGVDSTLKIQPAKLEDSAVYLCASSLGLAGNYEQYFGPGTRLTVT.

This chain uses TRBV7-2 with TRBJ1-3, with D perhaps matching TRBD1 (5 bases). Germline CDR1 reads SGHTA; CDR2 reads FQGNSA. CDR3 size: 18 residues. The V end lost 6 bases, the J end lost 0 bases, and 21 bases lay between the germline ends. In DNA form, the CDR3 reads TGTGCCAGCAGACTGACTATGGGGGAGGGGAACTCTGGAAACACCATATATTTT. Protein product: CASRLTMGEGNSGNTIYF.

The V gene is TRBV5-1, the J gene TRBJ1-4, with TRBD1 matching over 8 bases. The V and J ends lost 5 bases and 6 bases, in that order; junction bases with no gene match: 3. Looked up from germline, CDR1 is SGHRS and CDR2 is YFSETQ. CDR3 length: 13 residues. The CDR3 loop is CASRQGEDEKLFF. CDR3 sequence (DNA): TGCGCCAGCAGACAGGGGGAGGATGAAAAACTGTTTTTT.

This clone was observed once. This chain links TRBV7-9 with TRBJ2-5; D is unclear. V was trimmed by 6 bases and J by 5 bases, leaving 16 bases between them. CDR1 and CDR2 from the germline V gene are SEHNR and FQNEAQ (reference sequence). This CDR3 spans 14 amino acids. In DNA, the CDR3 is TGTGCCAGCAGTCCAGGCTTGGCAGCGGAGACCCAGTACTTC. This translates into CASSPGLAAETQYF.

The J gene is TRBJ1-5, the V gene TRBV5-1; D remains unclear. V was trimmed by 4 bases and J by 5 bases, leaving 10 bases between them. Germline CDR1 is SGHRS and CDR2 is YFSETQ. The CDR3 spans 13 residues. CDR3 in DNA: TGCGCCAGCAGCCGAAGTCCGGATCAGCCCCAGCATTTT. Its translation: CASSRSPDQPQHF.